This TCR beta chain was recorded in a study of blood T cell repertoires in COVID-19. Study-wide context: COVID-19 samples, acute and convalescent, were from the United States, Italy and Spain. Sample material is recorded as cDNA or gDNA derived from T cells, B-cell-depleted T cells, or PBMCs.

In the source study's methods: Nucleated cell number was recorded as an estimate derived from reference gene primer amplification. TCRdb's copy holds only in-frame clones and misses some; the assay was immunoSEQ multiplex PCR. The D gene and trimming were derived from the DNA, and the V and J assignments and clone size from that table. The table has 300,000 or so clones, 83% seen once. This CDR3 contains 15 residues. V dropped 8 bases and J dropped 1 base, with 14 bases sitting between them. Per germline, CDR1 KGHSH and CDR2 LQKENI. The V call is TRBV18, the J call TRBJ2-2, with D tentatively TRBD2 (5 bases). This clonotype was obtained from a woman between 45 and 60 years old with acute or convalescent COVID-19. Sequencing was done on a sample of peripheral blood. The CDR3 loop reads CASRTDGKNTGELFF. The CDR3 DNA follows: TGTGCCAGCCGTACGGACGGGAAGAACACCGGGGAGCTGTTTTTT.